This T cell receptor beta chain was identified in a study of metastatic and nonmetastatic thyroid tumors. The germline CDR1 and CDR2 sequences are SNHLY and FYNNEI. The CDR3 loop spans 13 amino acids. V lost 11 bases to trimming and J lost 2 bases, with 15 bases between them. No treatment had been given to any patient before thyroid surgery. Using MiXCR, TCRdb reanalyzed the PCR reads. The sample holds approximately 4,500 clones; almost 35% are singletons and the top ten take around a quarter. This sequence was found in a male donor with papillary thyroid cancer or a benign thyroid nodule (not recorded which). Some clones in this sample may be carry-over from other donors' samples. Sequenced input: adjacent normal tissue. The V and J genes are TRBV2 and TRBJ1-1; D is perhaps TRBD1 (5 bases). CDR3 protein: CAGTIWGNTEAFF. CDR3 in DNA: TGTGCCGGCACCATTTGGGGCAACACTGAAGCTTTCTTT.